This is a list of T cell receptor beta chains from one sample in a study of PD-1 blockade in classical Hodgkin lymphoma. TCRdb's table, derived via immunoSEQ multiplex PCR, lists solely in-frame clones and lacks some. The repertoire consists of approximately 70,000 clones, with over 90% occurring once and the leading ten covering more than 2%. Material: peripheral blood mononuclear cells (PBMCs). The receptors were gathered from a human donor with classical Hodgkin lymphoma. Both conserved end residues are part of each CDR3. Clone size is shown for a subset of rows, as once, few, many or a class of expanded clone.

clone_size	v_call	j_call	cdr3_aa
.	TRBV28	TRBJ1-1	CASSLTGRATEAFF
.	TRBV19	TRBJ1-5	CASSGSRDRLSNQPQHF
.	TRBV5-8	TRBJ2-3	CASSRAISQDFTDTQYF
.	TRBV4-3	TRBJ1-1	CASSQELRVWDTEAFF
.	TRBV7-2	TRBJ2-3	CASSLTSGNADTQYF
.	TRBV9	TRBJ1-5	CASSVGQGGNQPQHF
.	TRBV11-2	TRBJ1-5	CASSNLGQPQHF
.	TRBV19	TRBJ1-1	CASKYDGEDQAFF
once	TRBV14	TRBJ1-2	CASSQDRDGYGYTF
.	TRBV28	TRBJ2-1	CASSLEGGLSYNEQFF
once	TRBV5-6	TRBJ1-2	CASRPREGQGDYGYTF
.	TRBV11-3	TRBJ1-5	CASSATDSNQPQHF
.	TRBV4-3	TRBJ2-5	CASSQSTDSGETQYF
.	TRBV6-1	TRBJ1-1	CASLGTPSMNTEAFF
few	TRBV18	TRBJ2-7	CASSNGTSGRSYEQYF
.	TRBV19	TRBJ2-1	CASSYGPAQGYNEQFF
.	TRBV9	TRBJ2-7	CASSVAALSSYEQYF
.	TRBV5-4	TRBJ2-6	CASSFGGVGANVLTF
once	TRBV30	TRBJ1-1	CAWSVGGREAFF
.	TRBV11-3	TRBJ2-6	CASTPGQGSSGANVLTF